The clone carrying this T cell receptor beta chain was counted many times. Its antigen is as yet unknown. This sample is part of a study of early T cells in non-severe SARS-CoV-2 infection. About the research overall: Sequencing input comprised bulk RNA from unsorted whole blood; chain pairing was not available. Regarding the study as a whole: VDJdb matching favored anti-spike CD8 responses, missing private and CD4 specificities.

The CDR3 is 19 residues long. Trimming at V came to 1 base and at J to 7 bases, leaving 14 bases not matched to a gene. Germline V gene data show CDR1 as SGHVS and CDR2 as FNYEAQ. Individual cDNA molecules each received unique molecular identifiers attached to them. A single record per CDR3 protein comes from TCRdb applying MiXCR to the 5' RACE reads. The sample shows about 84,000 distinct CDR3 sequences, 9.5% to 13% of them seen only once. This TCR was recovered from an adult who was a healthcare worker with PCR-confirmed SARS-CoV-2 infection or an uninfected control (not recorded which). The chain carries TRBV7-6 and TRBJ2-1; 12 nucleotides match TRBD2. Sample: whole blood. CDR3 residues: CASSLVARRGTSGSNEQFF. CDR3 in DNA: TGTGCCAGCAGCTTAGTTGCGCGGCGAGGGACTAGCGGGTCGAATGAGCAGTTCTTC.